These 31 T cell receptor beta chains were all obtained from the same sample, sequenced in a study of blood T cell repertoires in COVID-19. Profiled with immunoSEQ multiplex PCR; TCRdb holds only in-frame clones, not every one. The sample yields around 230,000 clones, approximately 84% seen once. The sequenced sample consisted of PBMCs or T cells enriched from blood (not recorded which). The receptors derive from a man in his forties or fifties who had recovered from COVID-19.

This clone was detected only once. The V gene is TRBV14, the J gene TRBJ2-4; perhaps TRBD2 as D (5 bases). The CDR3 is 15 residues long. Germline lookup yields CDR1 SGHDN and CDR2 FVKESK. V was clipped by 10 bases and J by 2 bases, with 18 bases between them. The chain's CDR3 is CATTPRSGSKNIQYF. The CDR3 region has the DNA TGTGCCACTACCCCACGGTCGGGGTCCAAAAACATTCAGTACTTC.

This sequence joins TRBV4-1 and TRBJ2-1; D not certain. Germline V gene data show CDR1 as MGHRA and CDR2 as YSYEKL. The CDR3 length is 15 residues. Trimming stripped 2 bases from V and 0 bases from J, with 8 bases between. CDR3 in DNA: TGCGCCAGCAGCCAAAGCTCTCCCTCCTACAATGAGCAGTTCTTC. Amino acids: CASSQSSPSYNEQFF.

The J gene is TRBJ2-4, the V gene TRBV6-5; no clear D gene. This CDR3 region has 13 residues. Germline V gives CDR1 MNHEY, CDR2 SVGAGI. V was shortened by 6 bases and J by 5 bases, with 11 bases between the two germline ends. DNA of the CDR3: TGTGCCAGCAGACTTCCATCACAAAACATTCAGTACTTC. Translation: CASRLPSQNIQYF.

The chain has TRBV6-1 and TRBJ2-5, with 7 bases that match TRBD1. Trimming removed 3 bases from V and 5 bases from J; junction bases left unmatched: 6. The CDR3 is 14 amino acids. Germline assignment: CDR1 MNHNS and CDR2 SASEGT. DNA for the CDR3: TGTGCCAGCAGTGACGGGACAGTCCTCGAGACCCAGTACTTC. It translates to CASSDGTVLETQYF.

This chain uses TRBV11-2 with TRBJ2-7; D gene uncertain. Germline assignment: CDR1 SGHAT and CDR2 FQNNGV. V lost 5 bases, J lost 0 bases, and 11 bases lay in between. The CDR3 runs 14 residues. The CDR3 sequence is CASSTHLASYEQYF. The DNA for the CDR3 is TGTGCCAGCAGCACCCACCTGGCCTCCTACGAGCAGTACTTC.

The gene calls are TRBV20-1 and TRBJ2-3; weak D call: TRBD2 (7 bases). Germline V gene lookup returns CDR1 DFQATT and CDR2 SNEGSKA (reference sequence). The CDR3 extends over 11 amino acids. Trimming removed 5 bases from V and 8 bases from J, with 11 bases in between. The CDR3 sequence is CSAQGGGTQYF. CDR3 in DNA: TGCAGTGCTCAGGGAGGGGGTACGCAGTATTTT.

At least ten counts were recorded for this clone. This sequence joins TRBV4-1 and TRBJ2-3, with TRBD2 matching 9 bases. Losses at the gene ends were 0 bases for V and 2 bases for J; bases not matched to a gene: 3. This CDR3 comprises 16 residues. CDR1 is MGHRA, CDR2 YSYEKL, per germline. The CDR3 here is CASSQEIAGATDTQYF. The CDR3 DNA follows: TGCGCCAGCAGCCAAGAAATAGCGGGAGCCACAGATACGCAGTATTTT.

Ten or more counts support this clone. This sequence joins TRBV12-2 and TRBJ2-3; the table's TRBD2 call for D was not verified on the DNA. TRBV12-2 is an annotated pseudogene. The CDR3 covers 16 residues. DNA of the CDR3: TGTGCAAGTCGCCCGCCGACTAGCGGGAGGGGTGGAGCGCAGTATTTT. Amino acids: CASRPPTSGRGGAQYF.

The chain recombines TRBV5-1 with TRBJ1-1; the match to TRBD1 covers 9 bases. From germline, CDR1 is SGHRS and CDR2 YFSETQ. The ends lost 4 bases at V and 5 bases at J; junction bases unmatched: 6. The CDR3 is made up of 14 amino acids. This CDR3 is CASSVTGGATEAFF. The CDR3, as DNA: TGCGCCAGCAGCGTTACAGGGGGCGCGACTGAAGCTTTCTTT.

This clone was observed a few times. V usage is TRBV5-1 and J usage is TRBJ1-2; D is possibly TRBD1 (5 bases). There are 14 residues in the CDR3. From germline, CDR1 is SGHRS and CDR2 YFSETQ. The V gene lost 1 base and the J gene lost 2 bases, with 9 bases spanning the gap. This CDR3 is CASSLQGVNYGYTF. CDR3 nucleotides: TGCGCCAGCAGCTTGCAAGGGGTAAACTATGGCTACACCTTC.

The chain links TRBV18 to TRBJ2-1; 9 nucleotides agree with TRBD1. V shed 4 bases and J 6 bases; nucleotides not matched to a gene: 10. Germline V gene lookup returns CDR1 KGHSH and CDR2 LQKENI. This CDR3 spans 16 amino acids. DNA of the CDR3: TGTGCCAGCTCACTCCTAATCCCGGGACAGGGCAATGAGCAGTTCTTC. Translated: CASSLLIPGQGNEQFF.

The rearrangement uses TRBV27 and TRBJ1-2; no definite D call. Trimming shortened V by 4 bases and J by 8 bases, and 20 bases separated the two germline ends. The CDR3 has 15 amino acids. Looked up from germline, CDR1 is MNHEY and CDR2 is SMNVEV (reference sequence). The CDR3 nucleotides are TGTGCCAGCAGTTCCACCCCCTATCGGGATGGCGGCTACACCTTC. It yields the protein CASSSTPYRDGGYTF.

The chain recombines TRBV28 with TRBJ2-7; 8 nucleotides match TRBD2. The germline V gene encodes CDR1 MDHEN and CDR2 SYDVKM. The V and J ends lost 5 bases and 2 bases, in that order; junction bases with no gene match: 17. The CDR3 contains 18 residues. CDR3 nucleotides: TGTGCCAGCAGTGACAGACTGGCCCAAGCGGGAGTCCCCTACGAGCAGTACTTC. As protein: CASSDRLAQAGVPYEQYF.

The chain couples TRBV15 to TRBJ2-5, with TRBD1 matching 9 bases. Trimming took 3 bases from V and 4 from J; bases not matched to a gene: 3. There are 14 residues in the CDR3. From germline, CDR1 is LNHNV and CDR2 YYDKDF (reference sequence). DNA for the CDR3: TGTGCCACCAGCAGTTACAGGGGGCCAGAGACCCAGTACTTC. Its translation is CATSSYRGPETQYF.

V is TRBV16 and J is TRBJ2-1; a weak D match, TRBD2 (6 bases). The CDR3 runs 17 residues. Germline lookup yields CDR1 KGHSY and CDR2 FQNENV. The germline V and J ends were trimmed by 8 bases and 3 bases, with 23 bases remaining between them. For the CDR3, the DNA is TGTGCCAGCCAAGAGGGTAGCGGAAGAGACCTCTACAATGAGCAGTTCTTC. Translating it yields CASQEGSGRDLYNEQFF.

This clone has just one count. The chain uses TRBV6-5 and TRBJ1-4; 9 bases align to TRBD1. The CDR3 extends over 15 amino acids. Trimming removed 7 bases from V and 2 bases from J; junction bases left unmatched: 5. The V gene's germline CDR1 is MNHEY and CDR2 SVGAGI. The CDR3 sequence is CASNPQGATNEKLFF. CDR3 nucleotide sequence: TGTGCCAGCAACCCACAGGGGGCGACTAATGAAAAACTGTTTTTT.

V is TRBV7-8 and J is TRBJ1-4, with 7 bases fitting TRBD1. The CDR3 totals 15 residues. The germline V gene encodes CDR1 SGHVS and CDR2 FQNEAQ. The ends lost 4 bases at V and 7 bases at J; junction bases unmatched: 9. CDR3 sequence: CASSSQGVDIEKLFF. In DNA form, the CDR3 reads TGTGCCAGCAGCTCGCAGGGGGTTGATATTGAAAAACTGTTTTTT.

V gene TRBV9 combines with J gene TRBJ2-7; a possible D gene is TRBD2 (6 bases). The CDR3 contains 15 residues. V shed 4 bases and J shed 3 bases, with 17 bases lying between them. In germline, CDR1 is SGDLS, CDR2 YYNGEE. The CDR3 is CASSYGREAGYEQYF. The CDR3 DNA reads as TGTGCCAGCAGCTACGGAAGAGAAGCGGGCTACGAGCAGTACTTC.

This chain connects TRBV19 to TRBJ1-5; D remains unclear. V was shortened by 5 bases and J by 0 bases, with 14 bases between the two germline ends. This CDR3 is built from 16 residues. Germline V gene data show CDR1 as LNHDA and CDR2 as SQIVND (reference sequence). CDR3 sequence (DNA): TGTGCCAGTAGTGAGGTCGGGAAAAATAGCAATCAGCCCCAGCATTTT. It translates to CASSEVGKNSNQPQHF.

The rearrangement uses TRBV19 and TRBJ2-6, with D possibly being TRBD1 (6 bases). The CDR3 covers 19 residues. Germline loops: CDR1 LNHDA, CDR2 SQIVND (reference sequence). V was pared by 5 bases and J by 0 bases, with 20 bases between. The CDR3 is CASSPTGKSSLSGANVLTF. The CDR3 nucleotides read TGTGCCAGTAGTCCCACAGGGAAGTCCTCTCTCTCTGGGGCCAACGTCCTGACTTTC.

This clone was counted only a few times. V gene TRBV4-3 combines with J gene TRBJ1-3, with D unresolved. CDR1 is LGHNA, CDR2 YSLEER, per germline. Trimming stripped 0 bases from V and 1 base from J, with 13 bases between. The CDR3 sequence is 17 residues long. The CDR3 spells CASSQDRHGSSGNTIYF. As DNA, the CDR3 is TGCGCCAGCAGCCAAGATAGACACGGAAGTTCTGGAAACACCATATATTTT.

V and J are TRBV9 and TRBJ2-7, with 12 positions matching TRBD2. CDR3 length equals 13 residues. V dropped 3 bases and J dropped 5; count of bases not matched to a gene: 0. The V gene's germline CDR1 is SGDLS and CDR2 YYNGEE. This CDR3 reads CASSGTSGNEQYF. CDR3 nucleotide sequence: TGTGCCAGCAGCGGGACTAGCGGGAACGAGCAGTACTTC.

This chain uses TRBV7-6 with TRBJ2-5; D possibly corresponds to TRBD2 (6 bases). From germline, CDR1 is SGHVS and CDR2 FNYEAQ. The CDR3 contains 15 residues. Trimming removed 1 base from V and 5 bases from J, with 14 bases in between. This CDR3 is CASSLETGAGETQYF. The CDR3, as DNA: TGTGCCAGCAGCTTAGAAACTGGGGCGGGGGAGACCCAGTACTTC.

This clone was counted a single time. The V and J genes are TRBV7-8 and TRBJ1-5, with 7 bases that match TRBD1. This CDR3 is built from 15 residues. The J segment lost 5 bases and the V segment lost 5 bases, leaving 9 bases of the junction unmatched. CDR1 is SGHVS and CDR2 is FQNEAQ in the germline V gene. The CDR3 region has the DNA TGTGCCAGCAGCCCGGACAGGAAAGAGGATCAGCCCCAGCATTTT. Translation gives CASSPDRKEDQPQHF.

The chain uses TRBV28 and TRBJ1-1, with TRBD1 as a possible D gene (6 bases). The germline CDR1 and CDR2 sequences are MDHEN and SYDVKM. CDR3 length equals 14 residues. Deletions cut 8 bases from V and 5 bases from J, with 18 bases between. CDR3 DNA sequence: TGTGCCAGCGGAACGGAGGGAGGGGGTACTGAAGCTTTCTTT. Protein product: CASGTEGGGTEAFF.

This clone came up a few times. The gene calls are TRBV5-1 and TRBJ2-1; 11 bases map to TRBD2. Looked up from germline, CDR1 is SGHRS and CDR2 is YFSETQ. This CDR3 has 15 residues. After removal of 6 bases from V and 6 bases from J, the junction contained 8 bases not matched to a gene. CDR3 protein: CASTLIAGGSNEQFF. Here the CDR3 DNA reads TGCGCCAGCACCCTCATAGCGGGAGGGAGCAATGAGCAGTTCTTC.

This clone was seen many times. The DNA of the CDR3 is TGTGCCAGCAAGTACTTAGCGGAAAGCCCCGAGCAGTACTTC. It yields the protein CASKYLAESPEQYF. The J gene is TRBJ2-7, the V gene TRBV27; D perhaps matches TRBD2 (6 bases). Trimming removed 7 bases from V and 6 bases from J, with 19 bases in between. Germline V lookup: CDR1 MNHEY, CDR2 SMNVEV (reference sequence). CDR3 length equals 14 residues.

The chain couples TRBV27 to TRBJ1-1, with 8 bases matching TRBD1. The J segment lost 2 bases and the V segment lost 0 bases, leaving 11 bases of the junction unmatched. The germline V gene encodes CDR1 MNHEY and CDR2 SMNVEV (reference sequence). The CDR3 length is 18 residues. CDR3 DNA: TGTGCCAGCAGTTTATCGGAGGGGGGACAGGCGATTAACACTGAAGCTTTCTTT. This codes for CASSLSEGGQAINTEAFF.

The J gene is TRBJ1-1, the V gene TRBV7-2, with D maybe TRBD1 (6 bases). The CDR3 sequence is 14 residues long. Germline V CDR1 and CDR2: SGHTA, FQGNSA. Trimming left V 2 bases short and J 6 bases short, with 13 bases between. CDR3 amino acids: CASSLQGTKAEAFF. CDR3 bases: TGTGCCAGCAGCTTACAGGGGACCAAGGCTGAAGCTTTCTTT. The full variable domain, completed using reference TRBV7-2 and TRBJ1-1, is GAGVSQSPSNKVTEKGKDVELRCDPISGHTALYWYRQSLGQGLEFLIYFQGNSAPDKSGLPSDRFSAERTGGSVSTLTIQRTQQEDSAVYLCASSLQGTKAEAFFGQGTRLTVV.

The sample holds a few counts of this clone. J is TRBJ2-3 and V is TRBV10-3; 9 bases are a match to TRBD1. The CDR3 has 14 residues. V was pared by 4 bases and J by 3 bases, with 2 bases of the junction left unmatched. The germline gives CDR1 ENHRY, CDR2 SYGVKD. CDR3 nucleotides: TGTGCCATCAGTGGACAGGGGGGTACAGATACGCAGTATTTT. Protein sequence: CAISGQGGTDTQYF.

The genes are TRBV5-4 and TRBJ2-7; 8 bases map to TRBD1. Germline loops: CDR1 SGHNT, CDR2 YYREEE (reference sequence). CDR3 length: 13 amino acids. J lost 4 bases, V lost 3 bases, and 3 bases had no gene match. The CDR3 coding sequence is TGTGCCAGCAGCTGGACAGGGAGTTACGAGCAGTACTTC. The encoded protein is CASSWTGSYEQYF.